This entry lists 27 T cell receptor beta chains sequenced from one sample in a study of regulatory T cells in long-lasting Graves disease. This sample's time point: persistent/refractory GD, antithyroid drugs over 5 years with positive TRAb. There was RNA extracted from PBMCs, and the TCR library was made from it. Combining iRepertoire HTBI primers with Arm-PCR of CDR3 regions, the authors built TCR beta libraries. One entry per CDR3 protein results from TCRdb running MiXCR on the multiplex PCR reads. The sample consists of 400,000 to 500,000 distinct CDR3 sequences, around a fifth of them appearing once. The sample consisted of peripheral blood mononuclear cells (PBMCs), taken when the disease was refractory, from a patient treated with antithyroid drugs. The receptors here all came from a female donor with Graves disease.

Ten or more counts support this clonotype. This rearrangement joins TRBV28 to TRBJ1-2; 8 nucleotides match TRBD1. Germline trimming cut 6 bases from V and 7 bases from J; bases unmatched to any gene: 10. Per the germline V gene, CDR1 is MDHEN and CDR2 is SYDVKM. The CDR3 loop spans 14 amino acids. CDR3 region: CASSQGPGGPGYTF. CDR3 nucleotide sequence: TGTGCCAGCAGCCAAGGCCCAGGGGGCCCTGGCTACACCTTC.

To note about this clonotype: One junction end does not reproduce the germline sequence, and a read error may be involved. The chain has TRBV6-2 or TRBV6-3 and TRBJ2-5, with D perhaps being TRBD1 or TRBD2 (5 bases each). This CDR3 is 16 amino acids long. From germline, CDR1 is MNHEY and CDR2 SVGEGT. This chain's CDR3 is CAGSPTGTQGRETQYF. DNA of the CDR3: TGTGCCGGCAGTCCTACGGGGACCCAGGGCCGGGAGACCCAGTACTTC.

V gene TRBV7-2 combines with J gene TRBJ1-1; D is perhaps TRBD1 (6 bases). With 5 bases removed from V and 1 base from J, the gap between germline ends came to 17 bases. This CDR3 is built from 16 residues. CDR1 and CDR2 (germline): SGHTA, FQGNSA. The CDR3, as DNA: TGTGCCAGCAGCCCACAGGGATGGAGGGGGAACACTGAAGCTTTCTTT. This sequence encodes CASSPQGWRGNTEAFF.

The chain recombines TRBV7-2 with TRBJ2-7; 9 bases match TRBD2. From germline, CDR1 is SGHTA and CDR2 FQGNSA. The CDR3 length is 15 residues. Trimming cost V 4 bases and J 5 bases; bases outside gene matches: 9. The CDR3 spells CASSSIAGEPNEQYF. The CDR3 nucleotides read TGTGCCAGCAGCTCCATAGCGGGAGAGCCAAACGAGCAGTACTTC.

The chain combines TRBV5-1 with TRBJ2-7; perhaps D is TRBD1 or TRBD2 (5 bases each). The ends were cut back, 6 bases at V and 5 bases at J, with 15 bases in the middle. The CDR3 runs to 13 residues. Germline CDR1 is SGHRS and CDR2 is YFSETQ. CDR3: CASNSGRGDEQYF. CDR3 bases: TGCGCCAGCAACTCGGGACGGGGTGACGAGCAGTACTTC.

There are many counts of this clonotype. The rearrangement joins TRBV10-1 to TRBJ1-1; no clear D gene. The CDR3 sequence is 14 residues long. The V end lost 4 bases, the J end lost 3 bases, and 12 bases lay between the germline ends. Germline V gives CDR1 WNHNN, CDR2 SYGVQD (reference sequence). Written as DNA, the CDR3 is TGCGCCAGCAGTGCCACCAGGTCGGACACTGAAGCTTTCTTT. This gives the protein CASSATRSDTEAFF.

This clonotype came up a few times. The chain combines TRBV20-1 with TRBJ1-2; TRBD1 might be the D (5 bases). Trimming left V 2 bases short and J 1 base short, with 8 bases between. Germline CDR1 reads DFQATT; CDR2 reads SNEGSKA (reference sequence). This CDR3 spans 13 amino acids. The DNA for the CDR3 is TGCAGTGCTAGACAGGACATTAACTATGGCTACACCTTC. Amino acids: CSARQDINYGYTF.

This chain connects TRBV10-2 to TRBJ2-2; tentatively, D is TRBD2 (6 bases). This CDR3 has 18 amino acids. CDR1 is WSHSY and CDR2 is SAAADI in the germline V gene. Trimming left V 3 bases short and J 7 bases short, with 24 bases between. The CDR3 DNA is TGCGCCAGCAGTGACTACTTCCCCGGGACTCCAGGGAGCGGGGAGCTGTTTTTT. Protein sequence: CASSDYFPGTPGSGELFF.

The chain joins TRBV30 to TRBJ1-6; D remains ambiguous. The ends were cut back, 2 bases at V and 4 bases at J, with 9 bases in the middle. Germline V CDR1 and CDR2: GTSNPN, SVGIG (reference sequence). This CDR3 region has 14 residues. DNA of the CDR3: TGTGCCTGGAGTCAGTCTGATTATAATTCACCCCTCCACTTT. It specifies CAWSQSDYNSPLHF. The full variable domain, in which reference TRBV30 and TRBJ1-6 provide the parts outside the CDR3, is SQTIHQWPATLVQPVGSPLSLECTVEGTSNPNLYWYRQAAGRGLQLLFYSVGIGQISSEVPQNLSASRPQDRQFILSSKKLLLSDSGFYLCAWSQSDYNSPLHFGNGTRLTVT.

This clonotype was detected ten times or more. J is TRBJ2-5 and V is TRBV20-1; weak D call: TRBD2 (5 bases). This CDR3 is 12 amino acids long. With 6 bases removed from V and 2 bases from J, the gap between germline ends came to 10 bases. Germline CDR1 reads DFQATT; CDR2 reads SNEGSKA (reference sequence). The CDR3 DNA reads as TGCAGTGCCCCCGGGAAGCAAGAGACCCAGTACTTC. This gives the protein CSAPGKQETQYF.

This sequence joins TRBV3-1 and TRBJ2-3, with 7 bases aligning to TRBD1. The CDR3 consists of 15 residues. J lost 0 bases, V lost 5 bases, and 5 bases had no gene match. CDR1 is LGHDT, CDR2 YNNKEL, per germline (reference sequence). CDR3 sequence: CASSYGDRSTDTQYF. DNA for the CDR3: TGTGCCAGCAGCTACGGGGACAGAAGCACAGATACGCAGTATTTT.

Remarks on this clonotype: A much larger clone lies one base from this, so it may be a read error. The chain couples TRBV20-1 to TRBJ2-5; weak D call: TRBD1 (5 bases). This CDR3 contains 15 residues. Per the germline V gene, CDR1 is DFQATT and CDR2 is SNEGSKA (reference sequence). The CDR3 protein is CGARKTVTYQETQYF. DNA for the CDR3: TGCGGTGCTAGAAAGACAGTGACGTACCAAGAGACCCAGTACTTC.

The V gene is TRBV30, the J gene TRBJ1-2; 7 bases line up with TRBD1. Unmatched junction bases numbered 14, after V lost 4 bases and J lost 6 bases. This CDR3 spans 15 amino acids. The germline V gene has CDR1 GTSNPN and CDR2 SVGIG (reference sequence). The CDR3, as DNA: TGTGCCTGGACTCGGGACAGCCTCGAGGAGAATGGCTACACCTTC. Its protein product is CAWTRDSLEENGYTF.

This clonotype has more than one count but fewer than ten. The chain has TRBV4-1 and TRBJ2-7; D may be TRBD1 (5 bases). V was clipped by 3 bases and J by 1 base, with 16 bases between them. Germline CDR1 reads MGHRA; CDR2 reads YSYEKL. CDR3 size: 16 residues. The CDR3 sequence: CASSQFLTVLSYEQYF. The CDR3, as DNA: TGCGCCAGCAGCCAGTTCCTGACAGTCCTATCCTACGAGCAGTACTTC.

There are many counts of this clonotype. The V and J genes are TRBV28 and TRBJ2-7, with TRBD2 matching 12 bases. The V and J ends lost 1 base and 7 bases, in that order; junction bases with no gene match: 5. Looked up from germline, CDR1 is MDHEN and CDR2 is SYDVKM. The CDR3 runs 15 residues. This CDR3 reads CASSLLLAGGREQYF. The DNA of the CDR3 is TGTGCCAGCAGTTTATTACTAGCGGGGGGAAGGGAGCAGTACTTC.

This clonotype came up many times. The chain carries TRBV11-2 and TRBJ2-7; D not resolved. The CDR3 loop spans 15 amino acids. Trimming left V 1 base short and J 2 bases short, with 12 bases between. CDR1 is SGHAT, CDR2 FQNNGV, per germline. The CDR3 spells CASSLGAAAAYEQYF. CDR3 bases: TGTGCCAGCAGCTTAGGCGCAGCCGCGGCCTACGAGCAGTACTTC. The whole variable domain, remainder taken from reference TRBV11-2 and TRBJ2-7, is EAGVAQSPRYKIIEKRQSVAFWCNPISGHATLYWYQQILGQGPKLLIQFQNNGVVDDSQLPKDRFSAERLKGVDSTLKIQPAKLEDSAVYLCASSLGAAAAYEQYFGPGTRLTVT.

The V gene is TRBV7-9, the J gene TRBJ2-5; 7 positions agree with TRBD1. This CDR3 has 16 residues. V shed 5 bases, J shed 7 bases, and the junction held 16 bases outside the gene matches. Germline loops: CDR1 SEHNR, CDR2 FQNEAQ (reference sequence). The CDR3 reads CASSPTGTASTGTQYF. In nucleotides, the CDR3 is TGTGCCAGCAGCCCGACGGGGACAGCGTCCACGGGGACCCAGTACTTC.

This clonotype was detected only once. This may come from a read error, since a much larger clone is one base off. The V gene is TRBV6-2 or TRBV6-3, the J gene TRBJ1-5; D remains ambiguous. Germline assignment: CDR1 MNHEY and CDR2 SVGEGT. The CDR3 is 16 amino acids. The CDR3: CASSEGGHLSSQPQHF. CDR3 in DNA: TGTGCCAGCAGTGAAGGCGGGCATCTTAGCAGTCAGCCCCAGCATTTT.

Ten or more counts support this clonotype. The chain combines TRBV24-1 with TRBJ2-5; D is perhaps TRBD2 (6 bases). The V end was cut by 3 bases, the J end by 5 bases, with 21 bases between. Looked up from germline, CDR1 is KGHDR and CDR2 is SFDVKD. The CDR3 length is 17 residues. The DNA of the CDR3 is TGTGCCACCAGTGATATATATTCGGGAGCAAAGTTGGAGACCCAGTACTTC. Residues: CATSDIYSGAKLETQYF.

This clonotype was picked up a small number of times. V and J are TRBV19 and TRBJ2-7, with TRBD1 as a possible D gene (5 bases). Trimming took 3 bases from V and 6 from J, leaving 18 bases between them. Germline CDR1 is LNHDA and CDR2 is SQIVND (reference sequence). The CDR3 consists of 15 residues. This CDR3 reads CASSMVWAEQGEQYF. In DNA, the CDR3 is TGTGCCAGTAGTATGGTCTGGGCCGAGCAGGGCGAGCAGTACTTC.

This clonotype occurred a few times. V usage is TRBV20-1 and J usage is TRBJ2-7; tentatively, D is TRBD1 or TRBD2 (5 bases each). The CDR3 sequence is 15 residues long. V was cut by 0 bases and J by 6 bases, with 18 bases left in between. Germline values: CDR1 DFQATT, CDR2 SNEGSKA (reference sequence). This CDR3 is CSARDLGTPSLEQYF. For the CDR3, the DNA is TGCAGTGCTAGAGACCTCGGGACCCCCTCCCTCGAGCAGTACTTC.

This clonotype was counted between two and nine times. The chain has TRBV20-1 and TRBJ2-7; 12 bases are shared with TRBD2. Germline CDR1 is DFQATT and CDR2 is SNEGSKA (reference sequence). The CDR3 is 16 residues long. V was clipped by 5 bases and J by 7 bases; unmatched bases: 15. The CDR3 loop is CSAPSLSSGRAGEQYF. For the CDR3, the DNA is TGCAGTGCTCCCTCACTTTCTAGCGGGAGGGCCGGGGAGCAGTACTTC.

This clonotype was detected ten times or more. The chain recombines TRBV3-1 with TRBJ2-5, with 12 bases matching TRBD2. V lost 4 bases, J lost 5 bases, and 8 bases stayed unmatched. The CDR3 totals 16 residues. Germline CDR1 LGHDT, CDR2 YNNKEL (reference sequence). The CDR3 protein is CASSRQTSGGRETQYF. For the CDR3, the DNA is TGTGCCAGCAGCCGCCAGACTAGCGGGGGCAGGGAGACCCAGTACTTC.

This clonotype was found a few times. V and J are TRBV7-2 and TRBJ2-2, with D maybe TRBD2 (6 bases). The CDR3 length is 18 residues. The germline V gene has CDR1 SGHTA and CDR2 FQGNSA. V lost 2 bases and J 1 base, leaving 17 bases between the germline ends. In nucleotides, the CDR3 is TGTGCCAGCAGCTTACCCCTTCGGGGGAGAGGGAACACCGGGGAGCTGTTTTTT. Translating it yields CASSLPLRGRGNTGELFF. Full variable domain (outside the CDR3, taken from reference TRBV7-2 and TRBJ2-2): GAGVSQSPSNKVTEKGKDVELRCDPISGHTALYWYRQSLGQGLEFLIYFQGNSAPDKSGLPSDRFSAERTGGSVSTLTIQRTQQEDSAVYLCASSLPLRGRGNTGELFFGEGSRLTVL.

Many counts were recorded for this clonotype. This chain uses TRBV7-8 with TRBJ2-7; D is possibly TRBD2 (6 bases). The CDR3 sequence is 15 residues long. The ends were cut back, 6 bases at V and 4 bases at J, with 19 bases in the middle. Germline V CDR1 and CDR2: SGHVS, FQNEAQ. The DNA of the CDR3 is TGTGCCAGCAGTTTGTCGGGACTTATGCCATACGAGCAGTACTTC. Residues: CASSLSGLMPYEQYF.

The V gene is TRBV19, the J gene TRBJ1-3; D possibly corresponds to TRBD1 (6 bases). Trimming left V 6 bases short and J 2 bases short, with 11 bases between. This CDR3 has 14 residues. From germline, CDR1 is LNHDA and CDR2 SQIVND (reference sequence). The CDR3 region is CASRIRGPGNTIYF. The CDR3 coding sequence is TGTGCCAGTAGGATCAGGGGCCCTGGAAACACCATATATTTT.

This clonotype was seen a handful of times. The V gene is TRBV14, the J gene TRBJ1-1; D gene ambiguous. The CDR3 is 16 residues long. Trimming pared 6 bases from V and 0 bases from J, leaving 17 bases between. Germline V gives CDR1 SGHDN, CDR2 FVKESK. The CDR3 nucleotides are TGTGCCAGCAGTCAATTTCTCCTGGGTATGAACACTGAAGCTTTCTTT. Protein sequence: CASSQFLLGMNTEAFF. Complete variable domain (other parts from reference TRBV14 and TRBJ1-1): EAGVTQFPSHSVIEKGQTVTLRCDPISGHDNLYWYRRVMGKEIKFLLHFVKESKQDESGMPNNRFLAERTGGTYSTLKVQPAELEDSGVYFCASSQFLLGMNTEAFFGQGTRLTVV.